Listed below are T cell receptor beta chains from one sample, sequenced in a study of CD8+CD57+ T cells in acquired aplastic anemia. TCRdb reprocessed the reads via MiXCR and lists one record per CDR3 protein. The table shows around 130,000 distinct CDR3 sequences, with roughly 50% occurring only once. The sequencing input was sorted CD4+, CD8+, or CD8+CD57+ T cells (not recorded which) from PBMCs. The receptors shown here come from a human donor in good health, serving as a control. Each CDR3 is given with its conserved first and last residue. A D gene is named only where the DNA matches it firmly. The listing skips clone size in some rows; elsewhere it reads once, few, many or a size class.

size: -; D: TRBD1; V: TRBV7-2; J: TRBJ1-6; CDR3: CASSPTQGTASPLHF; DNA: TGTGCCAGCAGCCCGACACAGGGGACGGCTTCACCCCTCCACTTT
size: -; D: TRBD1; V: TRBV6-2/TRBV6-3; J: TRBJ2-1; CDR3: CASSYAGQGCYNEQFF; DNA: TGTGCCAGCAGTTACGCAGGACAGGGATGCTACAATGAGCAGTTCTTC
size: -; D: -; V: TRBV29-1; J: TRBJ1-1; CDR3: CSVRRSDDNTEAFF; DNA: TGCAGCGTTCGGCGGTCAGATGACAACACTGAAGCTTTCTTT
size: many; D: TRBD2; V: TRBV3-1; J: TRBJ2-5; CDR3: CASSQGTSGQETQYF; DNA: TGTGCCAGCAGCCAAGGGACTAGCGGGCAAGAGACCCAGTACTTC
size: -; D: TRBD2; V: TRBV7-3; J: TRBJ2-7; CDR3: CASSSGGTYEQYF; DNA: TGTGCCAGCTCTAGCGGGGGCACCTACGAGCAGTACTTC
size: many; D: -; V: TRBV14; J: TRBJ2-1; CDR3: CASSHATGAGSYNEQFF; DNA: TGTGCCAGCAGCCACGCAACGGGGGCGGGGTCCTACAATGAGCAGTTCTTC
size: many; D: TRBD1; V: TRBV12-3/TRBV12-4; J: TRBJ1-1; CDR3: CASRWTGKNTEAFF; DNA: TGTGCCAGCAGATGGACAGGAAAGAACACTGAAGCTTTCTTT
size: -; D: -; V: TRBV12-3/TRBV12-4; J: TRBJ1-1; CDR3: CASSWARGTEAFF; DNA: TGTGCCAGCAGTTGGGCCAGGGGCACTGAAGCTTTCTTT
size: -; D: TRBD2; V: TRBV7-6; J: TRBJ2-1; CDR3: CASSRTSGGSWMHNEQFF; DNA: TGTGCCAGCAGCCGGACTAGCGGGGGGTCCTGGATGCATAATGAGCAGTTCTTC
size: -; D: -; V: TRBV19; J: TRBJ1-1; CDR3: CASGGGGLHEAFF; DNA: TGTGCCAGTGGGGGGGGCGGCCTACATGAAGCTTTCTTT